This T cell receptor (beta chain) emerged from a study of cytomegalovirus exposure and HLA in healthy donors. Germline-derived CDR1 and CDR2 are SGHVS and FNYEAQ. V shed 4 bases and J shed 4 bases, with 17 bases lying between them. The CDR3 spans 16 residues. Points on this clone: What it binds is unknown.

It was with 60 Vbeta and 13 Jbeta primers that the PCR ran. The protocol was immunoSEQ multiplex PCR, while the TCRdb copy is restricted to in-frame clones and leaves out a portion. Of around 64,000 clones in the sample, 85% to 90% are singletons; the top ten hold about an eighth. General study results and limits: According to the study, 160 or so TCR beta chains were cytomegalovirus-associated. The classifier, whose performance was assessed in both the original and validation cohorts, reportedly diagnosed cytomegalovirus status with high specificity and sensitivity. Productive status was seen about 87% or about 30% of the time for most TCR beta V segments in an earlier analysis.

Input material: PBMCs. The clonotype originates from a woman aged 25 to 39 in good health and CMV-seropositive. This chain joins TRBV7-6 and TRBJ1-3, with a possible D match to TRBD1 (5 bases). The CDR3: CASSSFGTARGNTIYF. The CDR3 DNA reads TGTGCCAGCAGCTCCTTCGGGACTGCTCGAGGAAACACCATATATTTT.